One sample yielded the 7 T cell receptor beta chains listed below, sequenced in a study of cytomegalovirus exposure and HLA in healthy donors. PCR used 60 Vbeta primers and 13 Jbeta primers. The table came from immunoSEQ multiplex PCR; TCRdb's copy has only in-frame clones and leaves some out. The repertoire has approximately 130,000 clones, around 82% of them found once; the top ten carry 1% to 1.5%. Sequencing was carried out using PBMCs. These TCRs come from a man aged 50 to 59 in good health and CMV-seronegative.

This clone has only a few counts. The CDR3 protein is CASSPGRGREAFF. CDR3 nucleotides: TGTGCCAGCAGTCCCGGGCGGGGGAGGGAAGCTTTCTTT. The chain carries TRBV6-6 and TRBJ1-1; D may be TRBD1 (5 bases). Trimming took 5 bases from V and 8 from J, leaving 15 bases between them. There are 13 residues in the CDR3. Germline CDR1 is MNHNY and CDR2 is SVGAGI (reference sequence).

V is TRBV27 and J is TRBJ2-7; D not certain. The CDR3 is 11 residues long. V was clipped by 4 bases and J by 6 bases, with 7 bases between them. Germline CDR1 and CDR2: MNHEY and SMNVEV (reference sequence). As DNA, the CDR3 is TGTGCCAGCAGTTGGCCTCGCGAGCAGTACTTC. Translating gives CASSWPREQYF.

This clone was recorded a few times. The V and J genes are TRBV5-1 and TRBJ2-7, with D perhaps TRBD1 (6 bases). Looked up from germline, CDR1 is SGHRS and CDR2 is YFSETQ. V was trimmed by 4 bases and J by 3 bases, leaving 14 bases between them. The CDR3 contains 14 residues. The CDR3 DNA reads TGCGCCAGCAGCGCGGACAGATTAGGCTACGAGCAGTACTTC. This codes for CASSADRLGYEQYF.

This chain uses TRBV11-1 with TRBJ2-2, with D possibly being TRBD1 (6 bases). The CDR3 is made up of 17 amino acids. Germline V gene lookup returns CDR1 SGHAT and CDR2 FQDESV (reference sequence). The germline V and J ends were trimmed by 0 bases and 0 bases, with 11 bases remaining between them. CDR3 sequence reads: CASSLARTDANTGELFF. The CDR3 DNA follows: TGTGCCAGCAGCTTAGCGCGGACAGACGCGAACACCGGGGAGCTGTTTTTT.

The chain couples TRBV29-1 to TRBJ1-1; 9 bases agree with TRBD1. V was pared by 6 bases and J by 8 bases, with 4 bases of the junction left unmatched. Germline loops: CDR1 SQVTM, CDR2 ANQGSEA. The CDR3 extends over 11 amino acids. CDR3 region: CSVDRGLEAFF. DNA for the CDR3: TGCAGCGTGGACAGGGGTTTGGAAGCTTTCTTT.

DNA of the CDR3: TGTGCCAGTAGTCACCGAGGAGCGGGAGTAGCCGAGCAGTACTTC. It translates to CASSHRGAGVAEQYF. J is TRBJ2-7 and V is TRBV19; 8 bases are shared with TRBD2. The CDR3 loop spans 15 amino acids. J was trimmed by 6 bases and V by 5 bases; bases with no gene match: 12. From germline, CDR1 is LNHDA and CDR2 SQIVND (reference sequence).

The chain combines TRBV19 with TRBJ2-7; 8 nucleotides agree with TRBD1. V was pared by 5 bases and J by 2 bases, with 8 bases of the junction left unmatched. The CDR3 spans 15 residues. CDR1 is LNHDA, CDR2 SQIVND, per germline (reference sequence). CDR3 in amino acids: CASSFPGTGTYEQYF. For the CDR3, the DNA is TGTGCCAGTAGTTTCCCCGGGACAGGTACCTACGAGCAGTACTTC.